This T cell receptor beta chain appears in the sequencing data of a study of blood T cell repertoires in COVID-19 (dated by TCRdb to about 2020). Study-wide context: Samples from collaborators originated in the United States, Italy and Spain and spanned both the acute and convalescent phases of COVID-19. The repertoires were made available in a free public database intended to serve as a resource for research on the immune response to SARS-CoV-2. Samples were obtained from the ongoing ImmuneRACE study (first 160 participants) and from over a thousand subjects provided by 6 global collaborators. Deeply sampled blood TCRbeta repertoires from subjects exposed to, actively infected with, or recovered from COVID-19 were included in the dataset. The prospective study material was composed of cDNA or gDNA derived from T cells, B-cell-depleted T cells, or PBMCs. HLA class I and class II types, where available, came from metadata supplied by the sample provider rather than from assay-based typing. Sample metadata almost always included a de-identified subject ID, COVID-19 status, age in years and sex. Study-wide conclusions, independent of this receptor: The quantity of clinical and demographic metadata differed by source and by participant and was supplied without curation.

The collaborating institutions used their own protocols to collect whole blood in K2EDTA tubes. Collaborator samples were shipped for TCRbeta analysis as frozen whole blood, isolated PBMCs, or DNA extracted from either sample type. TCRbeta CDR3 regions were amplified from genomic DNA using the immunoSEQ Assay, a bias-controlled multiplex PCR. The source study handled its data this way. Nucleated cell counts per sample were estimated from amplification of reference gene primers within the assay. To quantify the absolute abundance of each unique TCRbeta CDR3 rearrangement, sequence reads were collapsed and filtered. Productive Simpson clonality was computed per sample as the square root of Simpson's diversity index over productive rearrangements. As stored in TCRdb, this immuneACCESS dataset retains in-frame rearrangements with V and J assigned. A fraction of the clones does not appear; measured against another copy, unresolved V genes explain less than half of the discrepancy, and the remainder lacks a known reason. The V and J calls and clone size are taken from that table; D and trimming were inferred from the DNA. The sample table lists around 130,000 clones, 84% of them with a count of one. Together, the top ten hold over 1.1% of the sample.

Turning to this clone: Its antigen target is currently unknown. There are no base qualities to consult, and no much larger clone falls within one base.

This sequence was found in a man in his sixties with acute or convalescent COVID-19. Source material: peripheral blood.

The sequence in DNA is TGTGCCAGCAGCTTTACAGGGTACGAGCAGTACTTC. Its product reads: CASSFTGYEQYF. This chain is built from TRBV7-2 and TRBJ2-7; a tentative D call is TRBD1 (6 bases match). Including cysteine and phenylalanine, the CDR3 has 12 amino acids. Just the 36-base CDR3 DNA is kept, in frame starting at base 1. The germline V gene encodes CDR1 SGHTA and CDR2 FQGNSA. V lost 3 bases and J lost 4 bases; the stretch between them is 7 bases long. The CDR3, completed at both ends by the reference TRBV7-2 and TRBJ2-7 genes, gives the full variable domain GAGVSQSPSNKVTEKGKDVELRCDPISGHTALYWYRQSLGQGLEFLIYFQGNSAPDKSGLPSDRFSAERTGGSVSTLTIQRTQQEDSAVYLCASSFTGYEQYFGPGTRLTVT.